These 17 T cell receptor beta chains share one sample of origin, sequenced in a study of tumor and adjacent non-tumor tissue in lung cancer. No cell sorting was done before RNA was extracted from the tissue. Three rounds of nested PCR, following a modified ARM-PCR protocol, produced the TCRbeta library. MiXCR, applied by TCRdb to the multiplex PCR reads, yields one record per CDR3 protein. Among more than 75,000 distinct CDR3 sequences listed, around 70% were seen once. Sequencing was performed on lung tumor tissue. The source is a woman in her 70s with non-small cell lung cancer.

A few counts support this clonotype. V and J are TRBV5-1 and TRBJ1-1, with TRBD1 identical over 9 bases. The V segment lost 6 bases and the J segment 8 bases; nucleotides outside the gene matches: 20. Germline CDR1 and CDR2: SGHRS and YFSETQ. The CDR3 length is 17 residues. The CDR3 here is CASNPTAGTGTQREAFF. The DNA of the CDR3 is TGCGCCAGCAACCCTACCGCGGGGACAGGGACACAGAGAGAAGCTTTCTTT.

To note about this clonotype: A single base separates this from a much larger clone, so it may be a read error. V usage is TRBV5-1 and J usage is TRBJ2-3; D perhaps matches TRBD2 (6 bases). The length of the CDR3 is 16 residues. CDR1 SGHRS and CDR2 YFSETQ come from the germline V gene. Between the trimmed V and J ends, which lost 7 bases and 4 bases, there was a span of 22 bases. The CDR3 is CASWGGLSASADTQYF. The CDR3 DNA follows: TGCGCCAGCTGGGGCGGGTTGTCAGCTAGCGCAGATACGCAGTATTTT.

For this clonotype: A much more abundant neighbour one base away suggests this may be a read error. The CDR3 nucleotides read TGTGCCAGCATCTTAGGGGTGATATCGAACACTGAAGCTTTCTTT. Translation gives CASILGVISNTEAFF. The chain has TRBV7-9 and TRBJ1-1; maybe TRBD1 (5 bases). The CDR3 sequence is 15 residues long. In germline, CDR1 is SEHNR, CDR2 FQNEAQ (reference sequence).

In the case of this clonotype: The CDR3 does not close with the conserved phenylalanine or tryptophan, likely indicating a read error. The V call is TRBV6-1, the J call TRBJ1-2; D call uncertain. This CDR3 is 17 amino acids long. Germline CDR1 reads MNHNS; CDR2 reads SASEGT. Trimming took 2 bases from V and 8 from J, leaving 24 bases between them. This chain's CDR3 is CASSESHRISQKGGYTL. CDR3 nucleotide sequence: TGTGCCAGCAGTGAATCGCACCGGATATCGCAAAAAGGGGGCTACACCCTC.

With regard to this clonotype: Relative to the germline gene, one junction end is altered; a read error may explain this. The rearrangement links TRBV28 to TRBJ1-6; a weak D match, TRBD1 (6 bases). From germline, CDR1 is MDHEN and CDR2 SYDVKM. The CDR3 is 13 amino acids. CDR3 region: CATVGGLNSHLRF. The CDR3 nucleotides read TGTGCCACTGTCGGGGGGCTAAATTCACACCTCCGCTTT.

A remark on this clonotype: An end of the junction differs from the germline gene, which may be a read error. The V call is TRBV4-1, the J call TRBJ2-7; possibly TRBD1 or TRBD2 for D (5 bases each). This CDR3 comprises 14 residues. CDR1 and CDR2 from the germline V gene are MGHRA and YSYEKL. CDR3 in DNA: TGCGTCAGCAGCCAAGGGACCCGAAGCGACGAGCAGTACTTC. This translates into CVSSQGTRSDEQYF.

This chain links TRBV5-5 with TRBJ2-2; no firm D call. Per the germline V gene, CDR1 is SGHKS and CDR2 is YYEKEE (reference sequence). This CDR3 is built from 13 residues. Trimming pared 8 bases from V and 6 bases from J, leaving 14 bases between. The CDR3 DNA sequence: TGTGCCAGTAGCCAGGCCCCCGCCGGGGAGCTGTTTTTT. This codes for CASSQAPAGELFF.

Turning to this clonotype: One junction end does not reproduce the germline sequence, and a read error may be involved. This sequence joins TRBV29-1 and TRBJ2-1, with 7 nucleotides matching TRBD1. The length of the CDR3 is 14 residues. The germline CDR1 and CDR2 sequences are SQVTM and ANQGSEA. The CDR3 bases are TGCAGCGCGTCCGGGACAGCGACCTACAATGACCAGTTCTTC. The encoded protein is CSASGTATYNDQFF.

As for this clonotype: One end of the junction is discordant with germline, which a read error may explain. The chain employs TRBV29-1 and TRBJ1-2; TRBD1 matches 7 bases. The CDR3 has 13 residues. CDR1 is SQVTM, CDR2 ANQGSEA, per germline. CDR3 nucleotide sequence: TGCAACGTTGAGGGGGCGAATAACTATGGCTACACGTTC. Protein: CNVEGANNYGYTF.

Comments on this clonotype: This may stem from a read error, because a much larger clone lies one nucleotide away. The chain recombines TRBV7-9 with TRBJ2-5; TRBD2 matches at 12 bases. Germline V gene data show CDR1 as SEHNR and CDR2 as FQNEAQ (reference sequence). V dropped 0 bases and J dropped 7; count of bases not matched to a gene: 12. The CDR3 totals 18 residues. CDR3: CASSLALTSGSVAGTQYF. The CDR3 bases are TGTGCCAGCAGCTTAGCCCTGACTAGCGGGAGCGTTGCAGGGACCCAGTACTTC.

The rearrangement uses TRBV11-2 and TRBJ2-7; D gene unclear. CDR1 and CDR2 (germline): SGHAT, FQNNGV. The CDR3 spans 13 residues. V was shortened by 3 bases and J by 7 bases, with 13 bases between the two germline ends. CDR3 amino acids: CASSFGPAKEQYF. For the CDR3, the DNA is TGTGCCAGCAGCTTTGGTCCGGCGAAGGAGCAGTACTTC.

A single count supports this clonotype. Possible read error: a much larger clone is one base away. V and J are TRBV5-1 and TRBJ1-1; 9 bases match TRBD1. The CDR3 has 18 residues. Germline V lookup: CDR1 SGHRS, CDR2 YFSETQ. This chain's CDR3 is CASNLWEGWTGVRTEAFF. CDR3 bases: TGCGCCAGCAACTTGTGGGAGGGTTGGACAGGGGTACGCACTGAAGCTTTCTTT. The full variable domain, in which reference TRBV5-1 and TRBJ1-1 provide the parts outside the CDR3, is KAGVTQTPRYLIKTRGQQVTLSCSPISGHRSVSWYQQTPGQGLQFLFEYFSETQRNKGNFPGRFSGRQFSNSRSEMNVSTLELGDSALYLCASNLWEGWTGVRTEAFFGQGTRLTVV.

This clonotype has only one observation. This chain uses TRBV10-3 with TRBJ1-4; D might be TRBD1 (6 bases). V was clipped by 8 bases and J by 5 bases, with 15 bases between them. Germline CDR1 and CDR2: ENHRY and SYGVKD. The CDR3 has 14 amino acids. Written as DNA, the CDR3 is TGTGCCATCGGTCGAGTACAGGGAAATGAAAAACTGTTTTTT. Encoded protein: CAIGRVQGNEKLFF.

This sequence joins TRBV15 and TRBJ1-5; no firm D call. The CDR3 is 13 amino acids. In germline, CDR1 is LNHNV, CDR2 YYDKDF (reference sequence). Trimming pared 0 bases from V and 2 bases from J, leaving 2 bases between. CDR3 in DNA: TGTGCCACCAGCAGAGAGGGCAATCAGCCCCAGCATTTT. Its protein product is CATSREGNQPQHF.

This clonotype occurred many times. V gene TRBV4-1 combines with J gene TRBJ2-1; 9 nucleotides align to TRBD1. Germline CDR1 reads MGHRA; CDR2 reads YSYEKL. The V segment lost 1 base and the J segment 7 bases; nucleotides outside the gene matches: 5. This CDR3 region has 15 residues. CDR3 sequence reads: CASSQGLTGGNEQFF. CDR3 coding DNA: TGCGCCAGCAGCCAAGGATTGACAGGGGGAAATGAGCAGTTCTTC.

This clonotype was seen just once. A much larger clone differs by one base, so this may be a read error. The chain joins TRBV12-3 or TRBV12-4 to TRBJ1-5; D is uncertain. This CDR3 has 14 amino acids. CDR3 loop: CARSLGQGNQPQHF. In nucleotides, the CDR3 is TGTGCCAGGAGTTTAGGGCAGGGCAATCAGCCCCAGCATTTT.

This clonotype appeared a few times. One junction end disagrees with the germline gene, perhaps due to a read error. The chain has TRBV6-4 and TRBJ1-2; D ambiguous. Germline lookup yields CDR1 MRHNA and CDR2 SNTAGT. This CDR3 is 15 amino acids long. The CDR3 loop is CASSVTGIGHYGYTF. CDR3 DNA sequence: TGTGCAAGCAGTGTAACCGGGATAGGGCACTATGGCTACACCTTC.